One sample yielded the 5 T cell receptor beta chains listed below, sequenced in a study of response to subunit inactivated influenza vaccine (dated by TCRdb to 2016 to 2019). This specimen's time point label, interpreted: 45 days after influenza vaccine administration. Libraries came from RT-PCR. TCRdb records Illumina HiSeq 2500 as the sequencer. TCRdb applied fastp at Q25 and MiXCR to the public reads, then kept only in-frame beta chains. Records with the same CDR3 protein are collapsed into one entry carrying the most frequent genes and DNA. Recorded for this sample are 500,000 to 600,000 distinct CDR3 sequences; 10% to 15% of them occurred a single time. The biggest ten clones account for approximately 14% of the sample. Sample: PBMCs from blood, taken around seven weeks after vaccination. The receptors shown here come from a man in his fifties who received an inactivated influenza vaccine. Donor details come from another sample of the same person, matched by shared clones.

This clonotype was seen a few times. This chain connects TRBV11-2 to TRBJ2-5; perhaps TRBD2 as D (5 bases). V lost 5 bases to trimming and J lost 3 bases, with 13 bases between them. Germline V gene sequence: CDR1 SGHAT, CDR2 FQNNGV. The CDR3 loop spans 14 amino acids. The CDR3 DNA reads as TGTGCCAGCAGCCAACCAAGCGGAGAAGAGACCCAGTACTTC. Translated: CASSQPSGEETQYF.

The CDR3: CASSLSDLTGGNREQYF. In nucleotides, the CDR3 is TGTGCCAGCAGTTTATCCGATTTGACAGGGGGGAATCGAGAGCAGTACTTC. The chain joins TRBV12-3 or TRBV12-4 to TRBJ2-7; 9 bases are shared with TRBD1. Unmatched junction bases numbered 15, after V lost 2 bases and J lost 7 bases. The CDR3 has 17 residues.

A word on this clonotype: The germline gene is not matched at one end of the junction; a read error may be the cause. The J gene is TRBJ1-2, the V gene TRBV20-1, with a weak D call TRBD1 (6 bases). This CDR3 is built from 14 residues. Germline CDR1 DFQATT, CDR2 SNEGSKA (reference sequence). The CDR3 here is CSARHRVGHYGYPF. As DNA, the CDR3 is TGCAGTGCTAGACACAGGGTAGGGCACTATGGCTACCCCTTC.

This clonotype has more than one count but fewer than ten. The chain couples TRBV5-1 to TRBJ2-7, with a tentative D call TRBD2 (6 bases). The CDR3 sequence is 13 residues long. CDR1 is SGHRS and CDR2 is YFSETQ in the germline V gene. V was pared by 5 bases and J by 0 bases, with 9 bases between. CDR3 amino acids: CASRATSSYEQYF. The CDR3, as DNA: TGCGCCAGCAGGGCGACTAGCTCCTACGAGCAGTACTTC.

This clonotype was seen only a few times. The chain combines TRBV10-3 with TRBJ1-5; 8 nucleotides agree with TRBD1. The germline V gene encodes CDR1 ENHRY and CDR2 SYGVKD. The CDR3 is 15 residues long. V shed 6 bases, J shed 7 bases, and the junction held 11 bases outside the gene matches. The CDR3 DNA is TGTGCCATCAGGCCTTCGACAGGGGAAGGCCAGCCCCAGCATTTT. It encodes CAIRPSTGEGQPQHF.